Listed below are T cell receptor beta chains from one sample, sequenced in a study of T cells after yellow fever vaccination. TCRdb re-called the 5' RACE reads with MiXCR, one entry per CDR3 protein. The repertoire holds around 320,000 distinct CDR3 sequences, with around 10% as singletons. The material was CD4+ T cells sorted from PBMCs, obtained 5 days after the yellow fever booster vaccination. The receptors derive from a man aged 18 to 30 who received the YFV17D yellow fever vaccine. Each CDR3 is given with its conserved first and last residue. Fields, in order: J gene, clone size, D gene, V gene, CDR3 protein, CDR3 DNA. D genes are given only for firm matches. Expanded clones are given a class, and other clones once, few, many or no size at all.

>TRBJ1-4|few|TRBD1|TRBV29-1
CSANRGREKLFF
TGCAGCGCGAACAGGGGTAGAGAAAAACTGTTTTTT
>TRBJ1-2|many|TRBD1|TRBV7-6
CASSLLAGQGVYTF
TGTGCCAGCAGCCTACTTGCGGGACAGGGGGTTTACACCTTC
>TRBJ2-7|few|TRBD1|TRBV5-1
CASSLVRLPYGTACYEQYF
TGCGCCAGCAGCTTGGTCCGCCTACCTTACGGGACAGCTTGCTACGAGCAGTACTTC
>TRBJ1-1|few|NA|TRBV5-1
CASSSRDTLSGAFF
TGCGCCAGCAGCTCCCGGGACACTCTATCTGGAGCTTTCTTT
>TRBJ1-2|few|NA|TRBV20-1
CSAPGERGLGNYGYTF
TGCAGTGCCCCGGGGGAGCGGGGGCTGGGGAACTATGGCTACACCTTC
>TRBJ1-1|NA|NA|TRBV4-1
CASSLHRVTEAFF
TGCGCCAGCAGCCTTCACAGGGTCACTGAAGCTTTCTTT
>TRBJ2-1|NA|TRBD2|TRBV7-9
CASSAWTSRSNEQFF
TGTGCCAGCAGCGCCTGGACTAGCCGTTCCAATGAGCAGTTCTTC
>TRBJ1-1|few|TRBD1|TRBV12-3/TRBV12-4
CASSPHRGREAFF
TGTGCCAGCAGTCCCCACAGGGGGCGTGAAGCTTTCTTT
>TRBJ1-6|once|NA|TRBV6-1
CASGTGVPSPLHF
TGTGCCAGCGGTACGGGGGTCCCATCACCCCTCCACTTT
>TRBJ1-1|few|NA|TRBV6-5
CASSYSDMDLNTEAFF
TGTGCCAGCAGTTACTCCGACATGGACCTGAACACTGAAGCTTTCTTT
>TRBJ1-1|NA|NA|TRBV6-1
CASISKMNTEAFF
TGTGCCAGCATAAGTAAGATGAACACTGAAGCTTTCTTT